The clone carrying this T cell receptor (beta chain) was picked up many times. The antigen remains undetermined. The source of the sample is a study of early T cells in non-severe SARS-CoV-2 infection. Study-level background: Unsorted whole blood bulk RNA was sequenced, with unpaired chains.

General study points: In VDJdb matching, anti-spike CD8 responses were favored while private and CD4 specificities went missing.

The protocol attached unique molecular identifiers to individual cDNA molecules. In TCRdb, the 5' RACE reads were re-called with MiXCR into one record per CDR3 protein. This sample yields 70,000 to 95,000 distinct CDR3 sequences, of which about 14% are seen a single time; roughly 9.8% belongs to the top ten. The V end lost 5 bases, the J end lost 7 bases, and 10 bases lay between the germline ends. Germline V gene lookup returns CDR1 DFQATT and CDR2 SNEGSKA (reference sequence). The CDR3 runs to 11 residues. The sequence came from an adult who was a healthcare worker with PCR-confirmed SARS-CoV-2 infection or an uninfected control (not recorded which). The V gene is TRBV20-1, the J gene TRBJ2-3; D remains ambiguous. The source material was whole blood. The CDR3 loop reads CSAPSENTQYF. CDR3 nucleotide sequence: TGCAGTGCTCCTAGTGAGAATACGCAGTATTTT.